Given below is one T cell receptor beta chain in context. The data were taken from a study of blood T cell repertoires in COVID-19. Study-level information: T cells, B-cell-depleted T cells, or PBMCs provided the cDNA or gDNA that served as material.

As handled by the study authors: Using reference gene primer amplification, nucleated cell counts were estimated. Profiling relied on immunoSEQ multiplex PCR, and the TCRdb table lists in-frame clones only, not all of them. Clone size and V and J calls were adopted from that table, with D and trimming inferred from the DNA. The sample includes 150,000 to 200,000 clones, more than 60% of them seen just once. The CDR3 runs to 13 residues. Germline V gene lookup returns CDR1 SGHNT and CDR2 YYREEE (reference sequence). V was shortened by 2 bases and J by 5 bases, with 10 bases between the two germline ends.

The sequencing input was peripheral blood. This chain connects TRBV5-4 to TRBJ1-2; D may be TRBD1 (5 bases). This TCR derives from a man in his 60s with acute or convalescent COVID-19. CDR3 residues: CASSLKGLYGYTF. The CDR3 DNA follows: TGTGCCAGCAGCTTAAAGGGGTTGTATGGCTACACCTTC.